Sequencing of this TCR beta chain was carried out in a study of somatic mutations in cytotoxic T cells in rheumatoid arthritis (dated by TCRdb to about 2017). General notes on the study: Peripheral blood (around 29 ml EDTA) was collected from patients immediately after diagnosis and before any treatment began. Some T-cell populations stained with V beta antibodies were sorted by flow on a FACSAria II or Sony SH800 to nearly 100% purity, with sorted V beta1+ cells additionally subjected to TCRB sequencing. Whether expanded CD8+ T-cell clones in untreated, newly diagnosed rheumatoid arthritis carry somatic mutations was the study question, and clonality was characterized with TCRB deep sequencing. For approximately 63 rheumatoid arthritis patients and roughly 22 healthy controls, TCRB deep sequencing was carried out. Patients and controls did not essentially differ in median age, which was nearly identical between the groups.

Via the germline V gene, CDR1 is MNHNS and CDR2 SASEGT. Cut back by 2 bases and 9 bases, the V and J ends lie 17 bases apart. From its cysteine to its phenylalanine, the CDR3 spans 14 amino acids. Only the CDR3 region is kept as DNA, spanning 42 bases read in frame from base 1. Study-wide findings and limitations: The antigen targets of the expanded CD8+ clones were unknown, and absence from virus-specific databases did not rule out viral specificity. In 8 of 65 patients the largest CD8+ clone exceeded 20% of CD8+ cells, and several identical CD8+ TCRB sequences were shared between blood and synovial fluid. Healthy controls showed no age-related increase in CD8+ clonality, whereas patients did (Spearman r=0.49). Rheumatoid arthritis patients and age-matched healthy controls did not significantly differ in CD8+ T-cell clonality. The slight underrepresentation of TRBV07 in patients was not corrected for multiple comparisons.

This clone was counted a few times. Its antigen has not been determined. No base quality values were provided; no much bigger clone lies one nucleotide off. Positive magnetic bead selection on an AutoMACS was used to isolate CD4+ and CD8+ cells, with flow cytometry used to check purity. Initial screening for clonal expansions relied on flow cytometry with a TCR V beta antibody panel, after which sorted CD8+ fractions underwent TCRB deep sequencing for characterization. Ficoll-Paque PLUS density gradient separation was used to isolate peripheral blood mononuclear cells. DNA from CD4-enriched, CD8-enriched or PBMC samples was extracted using Nucleospin Tissue or Tissue XS kits and then quantified on a Qubit 2.0 fluorometer. Sequencing of TCRB CDR3 was done on genomic DNA with the immunoSEQ assay. From the authors' description of their analysis: Patient CD8+ clones larger than 1% were compared against published virus-specific TCRB sequences, and only a few matched. The analyses included only productive TCRB rearrangements. Clonality was calculated as a Shannon entropy-based productive clonality index, and a clone was defined by a unique TCRB CDR3 sequence. Repertoire overlap between two samples was calculated from the template counts of each clone relative to total templates per sample. Flow cytometry-measured V-gene usage correlated with V-gene usage from TCRB sequencing, with a Spearman r of roughly 0.6. TCRdb retrieved this table from immuneACCESS and kept in-frame rearrangements only. Not all clones are present; in checked studies, unresolved V genes account for under half, and no reason is known for the remainder. D and trimming come from the DNA, and the V and J calls and clone size come from that table. For this sample the table gives about 17,000 clones, of which roughly 79% were detected only once. The top ten hold roughly a fifth of the sample.

The chain is assembled from TRBV6-1 and TRBJ2-7; the D gene could be TRBD1 or TRBD2, each one agreeing over 6 bases. This sequence originates from an adult with rheumatoid arthritis. The sequenced sample consisted of CD8+ T cells sorted from blood. The encoded CDR3 is CASSEKAQGGRQYF. The nucleotide sequence is TGTGCCAGCAGTGAAAAGGCACAGGGAGGTCGGCAGTACTTC.